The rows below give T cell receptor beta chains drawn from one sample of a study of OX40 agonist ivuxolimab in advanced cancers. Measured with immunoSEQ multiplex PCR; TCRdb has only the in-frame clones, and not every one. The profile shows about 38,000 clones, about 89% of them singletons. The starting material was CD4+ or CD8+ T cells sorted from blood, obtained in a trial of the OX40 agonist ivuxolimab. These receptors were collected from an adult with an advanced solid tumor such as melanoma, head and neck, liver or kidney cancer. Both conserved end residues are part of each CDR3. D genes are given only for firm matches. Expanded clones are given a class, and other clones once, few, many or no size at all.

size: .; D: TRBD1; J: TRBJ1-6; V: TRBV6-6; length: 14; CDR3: CASSVDRDRSPLHF; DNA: TGTGCCAGCAGTGTCGACAGGGACAGGTCACCCCTCCACTTT
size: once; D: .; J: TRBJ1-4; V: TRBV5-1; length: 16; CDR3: CASSLAAAATNEKLFF; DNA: TGCGCCAGCAGCTTGGCTGCCGCGGCAACTAATGAAAAACTGTTTTTT
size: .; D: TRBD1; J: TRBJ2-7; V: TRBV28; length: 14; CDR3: CASRRGQGYYEQYF; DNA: TGTGCCAGCAGGAGAGGACAGGGATACTACGAGCAGTACTTC
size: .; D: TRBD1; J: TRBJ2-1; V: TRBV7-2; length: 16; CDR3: CASSLLGTGVGNEQFF; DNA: TGTGCCAGCAGCTTATTGGGGACAGGGGTCGGCAATGAGCAGTTCTTC
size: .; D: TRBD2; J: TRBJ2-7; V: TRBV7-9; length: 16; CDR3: CASSLEGASGIREQYF; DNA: TGTGCCAGCAGCTTAGAGGGGGCTAGCGGGATACGAGAGCAGTACTTC
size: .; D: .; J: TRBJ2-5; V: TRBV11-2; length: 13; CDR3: CASSGDFGETQYF; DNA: TGTGCCAGCAGCGGAGATTTCGGAGAGACCCAGTACTTC
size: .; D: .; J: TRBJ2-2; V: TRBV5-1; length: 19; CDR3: CASSSGSGSEGSNTGELFF; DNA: TGCGCCAGCAGTTCTGGATCGGGCAGCGAGGGCTCGAACACCGGGGAGCTGTTTTTT
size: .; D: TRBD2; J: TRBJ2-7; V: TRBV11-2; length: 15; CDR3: CASSPPPERETEQYF; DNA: TGTGCCAGCAGCCCGCCTCCGGAGCGGGAGACCGAGCAGTACTTC
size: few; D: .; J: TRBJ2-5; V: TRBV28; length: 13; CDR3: CATSDRSQETQYF; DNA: TGTGCCACTTCGGACAGAAGTCAAGAGACCCAGTACTTC
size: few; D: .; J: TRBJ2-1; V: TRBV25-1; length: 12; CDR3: CASSGNSGRAFF; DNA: TGTGCCAGCAGTGGAAATAGCGGCCGTGCGTTCTTC
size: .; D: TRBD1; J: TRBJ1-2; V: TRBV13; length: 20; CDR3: CASSLTSVFGQGSLSHGYTF; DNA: TGTGCCAGCAGCTTAACTTCCGTATTTGGACAGGGCAGTCTCTCCCATGGCTACACCTTC
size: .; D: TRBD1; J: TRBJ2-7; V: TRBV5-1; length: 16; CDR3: CASSLASRTGGYEQYF; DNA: TGCGCCAGCAGCTTGGCGTCCCGGACAGGGGGCTACGAGCAGTACTTC
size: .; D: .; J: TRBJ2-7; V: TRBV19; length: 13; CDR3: CASSNPGPYEQYF; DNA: TGTGCCAGTAGTAATCCAGGACCCTACGAGCAGTACTTC
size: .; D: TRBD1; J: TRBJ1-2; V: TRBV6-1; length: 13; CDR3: CASSRDSGFGYTF; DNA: TGTGCCAGCAGTCGGGACAGCGGTTTTGGCTACACCTTC
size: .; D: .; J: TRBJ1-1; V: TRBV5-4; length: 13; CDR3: CASGGIANTEAFF; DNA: TGTGCCAGCGGGGGAATTGCGAACACTGAAGCTTTCTTT
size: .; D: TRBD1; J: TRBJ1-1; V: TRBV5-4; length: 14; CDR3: CASRPTGGRTEAFF; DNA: TGTGCCAGCAGACCAACAGGGGGCAGGACTGAAGCTTTCTTT
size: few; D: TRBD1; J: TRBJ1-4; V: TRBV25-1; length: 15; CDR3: CASSARGLANEKLFF; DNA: TGTGCCAGCAGTGCGAGGGGGCTCGCTAATGAAAAACTGTTTTTT
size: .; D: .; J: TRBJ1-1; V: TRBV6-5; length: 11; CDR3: CASRMGGHAFF; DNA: TGTGCCAGCAGGATGGGTGGTCACGCTTTCTTT
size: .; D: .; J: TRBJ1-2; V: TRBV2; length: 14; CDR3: CASSEQGGDYGYTF; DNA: TGTGCCAGCAGTGAACAGGGAGGGGACTATGGCTACACCTTC
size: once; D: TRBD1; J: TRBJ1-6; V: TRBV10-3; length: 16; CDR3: CAISANRGANNSPLHF; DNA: TGTGCCATCAGTGCGAACAGGGGGGCCAATAATTCACCCCTCCACTTT
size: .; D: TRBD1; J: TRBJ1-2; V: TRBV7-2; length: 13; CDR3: CASSWTGFYGYTF; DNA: TGTGCCAGCAGCTGGACAGGGTTCTATGGCTACACCTTC
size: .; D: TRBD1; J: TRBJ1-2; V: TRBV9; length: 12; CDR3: CASSGDSYGYTF; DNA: TGTGCCAGCAGCGGGGACAGCTATGGCTACACCTTC
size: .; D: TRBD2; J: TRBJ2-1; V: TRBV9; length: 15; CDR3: CASSVGLDVRNEQFF; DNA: TGTGCCAGCAGCGTGGGACTAGATGTGCGGAATGAGCAGTTCTTC
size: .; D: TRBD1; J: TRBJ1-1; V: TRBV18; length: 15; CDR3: CASSTGTGGGTEAFF; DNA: TGTGCCAGCTCAACCGGGACAGGGGGTGGCACTGAAGCTTTCTTT
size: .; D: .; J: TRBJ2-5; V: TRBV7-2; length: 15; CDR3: CASSLLGPSHGTQYF; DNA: TGTGCCAGCAGCTTACTTGGACCGTCCCATGGGACCCAGTACTTC
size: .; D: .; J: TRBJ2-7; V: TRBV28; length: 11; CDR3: CASSLYSEQYF; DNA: TGTGCCAGCAGTTTATATTCCGAGCAGTACTTC
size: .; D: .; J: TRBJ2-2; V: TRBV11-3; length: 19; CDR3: CASSLGSGGPNMITGELFF; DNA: TGTGCCAGCAGCTTAGGAAGTGGGGGTCCCAATATGATCACCGGGGAGCTGTTTTTT
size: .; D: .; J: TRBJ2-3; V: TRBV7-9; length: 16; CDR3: CASSLRTSSYGDTQYF; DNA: TGTGCCAGCAGCTTAAGAACTAGTAGTTATGGAGATACGCAGTATTTT
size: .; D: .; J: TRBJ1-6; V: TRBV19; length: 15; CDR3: CASSISPGANSPLHF; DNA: TGTGCCAGTAGTATCTCGCCAGGGGCTAATTCACCCCTCCACTTT
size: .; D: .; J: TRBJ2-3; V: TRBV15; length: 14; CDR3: CATSREEEVGTQYF; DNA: TGTGCCACCAGCAGAGAGGAGGAGGTTGGTACGCAGTATTTT
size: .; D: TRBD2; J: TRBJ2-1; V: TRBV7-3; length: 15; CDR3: CASSLLAGGYDEQFF; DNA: TGTGCCAGCAGCCTATTAGCGGGAGGATATGATGAGCAGTTCTTC
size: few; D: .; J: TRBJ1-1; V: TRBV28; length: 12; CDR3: CASSLRVSEAFF; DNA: TGTGCCAGCAGTTTAAGGGTTAGTGAAGCTTTCTTT
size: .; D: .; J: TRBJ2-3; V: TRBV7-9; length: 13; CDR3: CASSHTSRDTQYF; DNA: TGTGCCAGCAGCCATACAAGCCGAGATACGCAGTATTTT
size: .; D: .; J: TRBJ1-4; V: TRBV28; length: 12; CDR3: CASSFLDEKLFF; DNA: TGTGCCAGCAGTTTCCTCGATGAAAAACTGTTTTTT
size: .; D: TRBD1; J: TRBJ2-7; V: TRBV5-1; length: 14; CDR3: CASSLVGRGYEQYF; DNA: TGCGCCAGCAGCTTGGTAGGCAGGGGGTACGAGCAGTACTTC
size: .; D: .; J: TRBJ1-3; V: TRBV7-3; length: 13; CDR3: CASSPNQGNTIYF; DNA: TGTGCCAGCAGCCCCAATCAGGGAAACACCATATATTTT